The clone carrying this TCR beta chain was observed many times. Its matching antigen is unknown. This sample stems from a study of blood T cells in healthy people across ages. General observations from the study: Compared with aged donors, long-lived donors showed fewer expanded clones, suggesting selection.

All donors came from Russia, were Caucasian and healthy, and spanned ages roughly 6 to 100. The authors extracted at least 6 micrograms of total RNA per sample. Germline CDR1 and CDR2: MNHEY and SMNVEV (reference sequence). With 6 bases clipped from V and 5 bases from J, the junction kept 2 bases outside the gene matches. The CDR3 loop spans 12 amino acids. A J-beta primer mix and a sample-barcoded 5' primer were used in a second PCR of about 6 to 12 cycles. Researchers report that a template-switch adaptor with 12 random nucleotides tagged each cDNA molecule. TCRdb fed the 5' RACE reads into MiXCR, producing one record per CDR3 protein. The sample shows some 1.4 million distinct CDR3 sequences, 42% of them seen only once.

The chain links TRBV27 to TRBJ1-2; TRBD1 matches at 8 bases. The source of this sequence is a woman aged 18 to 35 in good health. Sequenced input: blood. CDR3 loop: CASSDRGYGYTF. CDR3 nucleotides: TGTGCCAGCAGCGACAGGGGTTATGGCTACACCTTC.